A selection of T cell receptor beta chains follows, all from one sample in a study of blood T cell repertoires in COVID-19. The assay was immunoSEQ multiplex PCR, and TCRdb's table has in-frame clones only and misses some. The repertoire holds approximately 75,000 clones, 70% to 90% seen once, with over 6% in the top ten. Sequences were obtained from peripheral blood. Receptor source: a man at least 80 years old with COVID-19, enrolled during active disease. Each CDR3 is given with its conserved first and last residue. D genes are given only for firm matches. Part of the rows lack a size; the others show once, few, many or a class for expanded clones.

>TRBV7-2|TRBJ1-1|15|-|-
CASSLQGSRDTEAFF
TGTGCCAGCAGCTTACAGGGTAGTCGGGACACTGAAGCTTTCTTT
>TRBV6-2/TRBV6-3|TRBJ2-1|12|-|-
CASSPGDNEQFF
TGTGCCAGCAGCCCCGGAGACAATGAGCAGTTCTTC
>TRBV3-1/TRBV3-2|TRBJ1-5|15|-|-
CASSQDHGRSQPQHF
TGTGCCAGCAGCCAAGATCATGGGCGAAGTCAGCCCCAGCATTTT
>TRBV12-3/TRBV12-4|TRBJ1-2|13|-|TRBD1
CASTLAGGWGYTF
TGTGCCAGCACCTTGGCAGGGGGATGGGGCTACACCTTC
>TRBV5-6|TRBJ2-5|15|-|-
CASRAPGLGGETQYF
TGTGCCAGCAGGGCCCCGGGACTAGGGGGCGAGACCCAGTACTTC
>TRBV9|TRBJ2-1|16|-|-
CASSYRDTKTYNEQFF
TGTGCCAGCAGCTATCGGGACACAAAGACCTACAATGAGCAGTTCTTC
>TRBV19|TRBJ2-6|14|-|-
CASSIRSGANVLTF
TGTGCCAGTAGTATTCGGTCTGGGGCCAACGTCCTGACTTTC
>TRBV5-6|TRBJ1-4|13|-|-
CASSSRRNEKLFF
TGTGCCAGCAGCTCCAGGCGTAATGAAAAACTGTTTTTT
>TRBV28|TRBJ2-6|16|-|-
CASSSPGQRGANVLTF
TGTGCCAGCAGTTCCCCCGGACAGCGAGGGGCCAACGTCCTGACTTTC
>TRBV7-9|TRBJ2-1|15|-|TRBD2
CASSSSGLAGGRGFF
TGTGCCAGCAGCTCCTCGGGACTAGCGGGGGGCCGGGGGTTCTTC
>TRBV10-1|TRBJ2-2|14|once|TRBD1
CASSVEPGQGKLFF
TGCGCCAGCAGTGTGGAGCCGGGACAGGGAAAGCTGTTTTTT
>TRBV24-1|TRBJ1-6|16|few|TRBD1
CATSDLGQGARSPLHF
TGTGCCACCAGTGATTTGGGACAGGGGGCGAGATCACCCCTCCACTTT
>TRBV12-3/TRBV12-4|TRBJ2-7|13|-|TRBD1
CATWTGGPYEQYF
TGTGCCACCTGGACAGGAGGCCCCTACGAGCAGTACTTC
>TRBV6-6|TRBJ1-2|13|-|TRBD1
CASNLQGARGYTF
TGTGCCAGCAATCTACAGGGGGCGCGTGGCTACACCTTC
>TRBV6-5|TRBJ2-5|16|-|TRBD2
CASSWPTSGGQETQYF
TGTGCCAGCAGTTGGCCGACTAGCGGGGGTCAAGAGACCCAGTACTTC
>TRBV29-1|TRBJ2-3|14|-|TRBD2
CSLRLAGRSDTQYF
TGCAGCCTGAGACTAGCGGGGAGGTCAGATACGCAGTATTTT
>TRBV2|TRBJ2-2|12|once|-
CASSLQGGELFF
TGTGCCAGCAGTCTACAGGGCGGGGAGCTGTTTTTT
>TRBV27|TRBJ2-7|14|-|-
CASSLRRGTYEQYF
TGTGCCAGCAGTTTACGGCGGGGAACCTACGAGCAGTACTTC
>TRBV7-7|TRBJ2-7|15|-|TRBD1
CASSPRQGAHYEQYF
TGTGCCAGCAGCCCAAGACAGGGGGCCCACTACGAGCAGTACTTC
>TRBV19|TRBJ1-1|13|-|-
CASSMGLGSEAFF
TGTGCCAGTAGTATGGGTCTCGGGTCAGAAGCTTTCTTT
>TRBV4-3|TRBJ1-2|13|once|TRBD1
CASSLGQGNGYTF
TGCGCCAGCAGCCTCGGACAGGGGAATGGCTACACCTTC
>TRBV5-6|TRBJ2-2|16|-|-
CASSTRGGHRAGELFF
TGTGCCAGCAGCACCCGTGGGGGCCATAGGGCCGGGGAGCTGTTTTTT
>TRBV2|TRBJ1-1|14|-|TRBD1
CASRRTGQGTEAFF
TGTGCCAGCAGGCGTACGGGACAGGGCACTGAAGCTTTCTTT
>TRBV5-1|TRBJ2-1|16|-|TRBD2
CASSLVPSGGTNEQFF
TGCGCCAGCAGCTTGGTTCCCAGCGGGGGGACTAATGAGCAGTTCTTC
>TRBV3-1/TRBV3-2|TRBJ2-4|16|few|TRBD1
CASSQTLAGGRDIQYF
TGTGCCAGCAGCCAAACACTAGCAGGGGGCAGGGACATTCAGTACTTC
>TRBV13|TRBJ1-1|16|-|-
CASSQFTGRMNTEAFF
TGTGCCAGCAGCCAGTTCACAGGGCGAATGAACACTGAAGCTTTCTTT
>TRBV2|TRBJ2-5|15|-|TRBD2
CASSWTSGVGETQYF
TGTGCCAGCAGCTGGACTAGCGGGGTTGGAGAGACCCAGTACTTC
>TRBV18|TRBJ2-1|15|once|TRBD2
CASSPGTSGRNEQFF
TGTGCCAGCTCCCCCGGGACTAGCGGGCGTAATGAGCAGTTCTTC
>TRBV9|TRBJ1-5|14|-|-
CASSERASNQPQHF
TGTGCCAGCAGCGAGCGGGCGAGCAATCAGCCCCAGCATTTT
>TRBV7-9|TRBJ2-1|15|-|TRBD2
CASSSQRGGYNEQFF
TGTGCCAGCAGCTCTCAGCGGGGGGGATACAATGAGCAGTTCTTC
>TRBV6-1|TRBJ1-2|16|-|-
CASSEWPGAEGYGYTF
TGTGCCAGCAGTGAATGGCCAGGGGCTGAGGGCTATGGCTACACCTTC
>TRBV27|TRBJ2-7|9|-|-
CASTNEQYF
TGTGCCAGCACCAACGAGCAGTACTTC
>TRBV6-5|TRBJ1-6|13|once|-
CASSNQANSPLHF
TGTGCCAGCAGTAATCAGGCAAATTCACCCCTCCACTTT
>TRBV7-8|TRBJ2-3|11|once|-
CASSPRDTQYF
TGTGCCAGCAGCCCGCGAGATACGCAGTATTTT
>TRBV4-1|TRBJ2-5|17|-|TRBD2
CASSQDGGGGAQETQYF
TGCGCCAGCAGCCAAGATGGAGGCGGGGGGGCCCAAGAGACCCAGTACTTC
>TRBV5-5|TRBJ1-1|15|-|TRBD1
CASSLVTGSRSEAFF
TGTGCCAGCAGCTTGGTGACAGGGAGTAGGTCTGAAGCTTTCTTT
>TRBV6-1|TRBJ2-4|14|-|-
CASSEGIGSHIQYF
TGTGCCAGCAGTGAAGGGATCGGGTCACACATTCAGTACTTC
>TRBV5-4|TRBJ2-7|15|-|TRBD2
CASSRASGTTYEQYF
TGTGCCAGCAGCCGCGCTAGCGGGACAACCTACGAGCAGTACTTC
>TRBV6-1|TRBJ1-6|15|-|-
CASSDPAGLNSPLHF
TGTGCCAGCAGTGATCCCGCAGGGCTTAATTCACCCCTCCACTTT
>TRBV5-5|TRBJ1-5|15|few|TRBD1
CASSDRTGFYQPQHF
TGTGCCAGCAGCGACCGGACAGGATTCTATCAGCCCCAGCATTTT
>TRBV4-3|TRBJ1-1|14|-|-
CASSQDLEGAEAFF
TGCGCCAGCAGCCAAGATCTAGAGGGGGCTGAAGCTTTCTTT
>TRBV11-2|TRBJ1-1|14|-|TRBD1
CASSVGQGGTEAFF
TGTGCCAGCAGCGTCGGACAGGGAGGCACTGAAGCTTTCTTT
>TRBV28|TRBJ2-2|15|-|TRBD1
CASSLTGQHTGELFF
TGTGCCAGCAGTTTAACGGGACAGCACACCGGGGAGCTGTTTTTT
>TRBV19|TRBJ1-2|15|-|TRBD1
CASRDGQGVYYGYTF
TGTGCCAGTCGAGATGGACAGGGGGTGTACTATGGCTACACCTTC
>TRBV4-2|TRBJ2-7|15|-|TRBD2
CASSQVASGSYEQYF
TGTGCCAGCAGCCAAGTGGCTAGCGGGAGTTACGAGCAGTACTTC
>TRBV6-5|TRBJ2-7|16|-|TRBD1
CASSFPVGQGAYEQYF
TGTGCCAGCAGTTTCCCGGTGGGACAGGGAGCCTACGAGCAGTACTTC
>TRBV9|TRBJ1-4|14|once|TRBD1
CASSAGQTNEKLFF
TGTGCCAGCAGCGCGGGACAGACTAATGAAAAACTGTTTTTT
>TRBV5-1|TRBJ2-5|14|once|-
CASSFGGAQETQYF
TGCGCCAGCAGCTTTGGGGGGGCCCAAGAGACCCAGTACTTC
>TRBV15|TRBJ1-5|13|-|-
CATSRDGSQPQHF
TGTGCCACCAGCAGAGATGGCTCCCAGCCCCAGCATTTT
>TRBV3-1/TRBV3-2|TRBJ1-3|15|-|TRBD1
CASSLQGALGNTIYF
TGTGCCAGCAGCCTCCAGGGGGCTCTTGGAAACACCATATATTTT
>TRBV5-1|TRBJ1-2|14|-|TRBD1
CASSLQGANYGYTF
TGCGCCAGCAGCTTGCAGGGGGCTAACTATGGCTACACCTTC
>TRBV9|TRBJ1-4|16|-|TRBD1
CASSVGLGQLNEKLFF
TGTGCCAGCAGCGTAGGGCTGGGACAGCTAAATGAAAAACTGTTTTTT